This T cell receptor beta chain derives from a study of cytomegalovirus exposure and HLA in healthy donors. Study summary: Around 180 million T cells yielded approximately 100 million unique TCR beta sequences, as an earlier analysis found. General study points: A few CMV-associated chains proved CMV antigen-specific in vitro. Productive rates of about 87% or about 30% were seen for most TCR beta V segments in an earlier analysis.

A note on this clone: Its target is unknown.

This CDR3 region has 15 residues. Germline CDR1 reads GTSNPN; CDR2 reads SVGIG (reference sequence). The ends were cut back, 0 bases at V and 5 bases at J, with 13 bases in the middle. Primers included in the PCR were 60 Vbeta and 13 Jbeta primers. Assay used: immunoSEQ multiplex PCR; TCRdb lists only in-frame clones, some missing. Its listing shows almost 45,000 clones. Sequences were obtained from PBMCs. The genes are TRBV30 and TRBJ1-4, with D maybe TRBD1 (5 bases). This receptor was taken from a male donor in good health and CMV-seronegative. The CDR3 sequence: CAWSVRGRYNEKLFF. CDR3 DNA sequence: TGTGCCTGGAGTGTACGGGGGAGGTACAATGAAAAACTGTTTTTT.